This T cell receptor (beta chain) comes out of a study of OX40 agonist ivuxolimab in advanced cancers. Sequencing was performed with immunoSEQ multiplex PCR; in TCRdb, only in-frame clones are kept and a portion is missing. The sample includes some 65,000 clones, 75% to 90% of them seen just once. The V gene's germline CDR1 is SGHNT and CDR2 YENEEA. V was clipped by 1 base and J by 9 bases; unmatched bases: 6. This CDR3 is 15 amino acids long. The source of this sequence is an adult with an advanced solid tumor such as melanoma, head and neck, liver or kidney cancer. The chain has TRBV11-3 and TRBJ2-1, with 10 bases identical to TRBD1. The material sequenced was CD4+ or CD8+ T cells sorted from blood, taken in a trial of the OX40 agonist ivuxolimab. As DNA, the CDR3 is TGTGCCAGCAGCTTAGTAGGACAGGGGGTCCCTGAGCAGTTCTTC. This gives the protein CASSLVGQGVPEQFF.